Following are 9 T cell receptor beta chains from one sample sequenced in a study of T cell responses to AZD1222 COVID-19 vaccine. The table came from immunoSEQ multiplex PCR; TCRdb's copy has only in-frame clones and leaves some out. The sample carries approximately 100,000 clones, about 95% recorded once. Material: peripheral blood, obtained on day 0 of AZD1222 vaccination. These receptors were taken from an adult in good health.

The V gene is TRBV6-5, the J gene TRBJ1-2; 10 positions agree with TRBD1. The ends lost 2 bases at V and 4 bases at J; junction bases unmatched: 7. CDR3 length equals 16 residues. Germline V gene data show CDR1 as MNHEY and CDR2 as SVGAGI. This chain's CDR3 is CASSYGTGESSYGYTF. CDR3 nucleotides: TGTGCCAGCAGTTACGGGACAGGGGAATCCTCCTATGGCTACACCTTC.

The rearrangement links TRBV28 to TRBJ1-1, with a weak D call TRBD1 (5 bases). This CDR3 region has 13 residues. Trimming shortened V by 6 bases and J by 2 bases, and 10 bases separated the two germline ends. Germline CDR1 is MDHEN and CDR2 is SYDVKM. The CDR3 bases are TGTGCCAGCAGAGGGGCTGGAAACACTGAAGCTTTCTTT. This encodes CASRGAGNTEAFF.

The rearrangement links TRBV5-4 to TRBJ2-1, with a possible D match to TRBD1 (6 bases). Germline CDR1 and CDR2: SGHNT and YYREEE (reference sequence). Trimming took off 5 bases at V and 2 bases at J, with 8 bases between the two ends. CDR3 length: 13 amino acids. This chain's CDR3 is CASRRDTYNEQFF. CDR3 nucleotides: TGTGCCAGCAGACGGGACACCTACAATGAGCAGTTCTTC.

The chain links TRBV28 to TRBJ2-1, with 9 bases fitting TRBD1. The CDR3 sequence is 16 residues long. The V and J ends lost 2 bases and 2 bases, in that order; junction bases with no gene match: 4. Germline assignment: CDR1 MDHEN and CDR2 SYDVKM. The CDR3: CASSLVTGGAYNEQFF. CDR3 nucleotides: TGTGCCAGCAGTTTAGTTACAGGGGGCGCCTACAATGAGCAGTTCTTC. Full variable domain (missing parts from reference TRBV28 and TRBJ2-1): DVKVTQSSRYLVKRTGEKVFLECVQDMDHENMFWYRQDPGLGLRLIYFSYDVKMKEKGDIPEGYSVSREKKERFSLILESASTNQTSMYLCASSLVTGGAYNEQFFGPGTRLTVL.

J is TRBJ2-1 and V is TRBV7-2; D uncertain. Germline V gives CDR1 SGHTA, CDR2 FQGNSA. This CDR3 is built from 14 residues. Trimming stripped 1 base from V and 2 bases from J, with 6 bases between. The CDR3 DNA reads as TGTGCCAGCAGCTTAGGGGCAGCCTACAATGAGCAGTTCTTC. Amino acid sequence: CASSLGAAYNEQFF.

The chain carries TRBV18 and TRBJ2-3; D gene uncertain. Trimming stripped 3 bases from V and 2 bases from J, with 6 bases between. Germline assignment: CDR1 KGHSH and CDR2 LQKENI. The CDR3 consists of 13 residues. The CDR3 is CASSPQTTDTQYF. The DNA for the CDR3 is TGTGCCAGCTCACCTCAGACCACAGATACGCAGTATTTT.

This chain links TRBV19 with TRBJ2-7; tentatively, D is TRBD2 (6 bases). Trimming pared 9 bases from V and 2 bases from J, leaving 14 bases between. CDR3 length equals 13 residues. Germline V CDR1 and CDR2: LNHDA, SQIVND (reference sequence). CDR3 sequence reads: CASGGAFTYEQYF. Here the CDR3 DNA reads TGTGCCAGCGGAGGGGCATTTACCTACGAGCAGTACTTC.

The genes are TRBV6-5 and TRBJ2-1; unclear D gene. V was clipped by 2 bases and J by 1 base, with 9 bases between them. This CDR3 is 15 amino acids long. Germline V gives CDR1 MNHEY, CDR2 SVGAGI. The CDR3 is CASSYETGSYNEQFF. Written as DNA, the CDR3 is TGTGCCAGCAGTTACGAGACTGGGTCCTACAATGAGCAGTTCTTC.

This chain connects TRBV30 to TRBJ2-2; TRBD2 aligns across 13 bases. V was clipped by 3 bases and J by 3 bases; unmatched bases: 1. This CDR3 is 15 amino acids long. The germline gives CDR1 GTSNPN, CDR2 SVGIG (reference sequence). The CDR3 sequence: CAWRGLAGHTGELFF. The CDR3 region has the DNA TGTGCCTGGAGGGGACTAGCGGGACACACCGGGGAGCTGTTTTTT.